Described below is a single T cell receptor beta chain sequence and its context. The sample originates from a study of blood T cell repertoires in COVID-19. Study background: PBMCs, B-cell-depleted T cells, or T cells were the source of the cDNA or gDNA that made up the material.

Data came from immunoSEQ multiplex PCR; TCRdb stores just in-frame clones and leaves some out. The sample holds 300,000 to 450,000 clones, approximately 84% seen once. Trimming pared 1 base from V and 5 bases from J, leaving 13 bases between. The CDR3 is 15 residues long. Looked up from germline, CDR1 is KGHDR and CDR2 is SFDVKD. The chain employs TRBV24-1 and TRBJ2-5; TRBD2 is a possible D gene (6 bases). The TCR originated in a woman aged 30 to 39 who had recovered from COVID-19. The sample was PBMCs or T cells enriched from blood (not recorded which). CDR3: CATSDFGRERETQYF. In DNA, the CDR3 is TGTGCCACCAGTGATTTCGGACGGGAGAGGGAGACCCAGTACTTC.